The rows below give T cell receptor beta chains drawn from one sample of a study of blood T cell repertoires in COVID-19. The repertoire was sequenced with immunoSEQ multiplex PCR; TCRdb's copy has only in-frame clones and lacks some. The sample records roughly 570,000 clones, about 88% being singletons. The source material was peripheral blood. These receptors all stem from a woman in her 50s with COVID-19, enrolled during active disease. Both conserved end residues are part of each CDR3. Fields, in order: D gene, V gene, clone size, J gene, CDR3 length, CDR3 protein, CDR3 DNA. D genes are given only for firm matches. Not all rows give a size; the values are once, few, many and, for expanded clones, a class.

TRBD1	TRBV7-9	once	TRBJ1-2	14	CASSLTGANYGYTF	TGTGCCAGCAGCTTAACAGGGGCTAACTATGGCTACACCTTC
TRBD1	TRBV24-1	few	TRBJ1-4	15	CATSDSGQLGEKLFF	TGTGCCACCAGTGACTCGGGACAGTTGGGAGAAAAACTGTTTTTT
TRBD2	TRBV19	-	TRBJ2-3	14	CASSEVGGTDTQYF	TGTGCCAGTAGCGAGGTGGGGGGGACAGATACGCAGTATTTT
-	TRBV12-3/TRBV12-4	-	TRBJ2-7	13	CASSWGRVDEQYF	TGTGCCAGCAGTTGGGGCAGGGTCGACGAGCAGTACTTC
TRBD1	TRBV2	-	TRBJ1-2	14	CASIKSGGSYGYTF	TGTGCCAGCATCAAATCAGGGGGCTCCTATGGCTACACCTTC
-	TRBV11-2	-	TRBJ2-1	16	CASSLDVRALHNEQFF	TGTGCCAGCAGCTTAGATGTCAGGGCCCTCCACAATGAGCAGTTCTTC
TRBD2	TRBV29-1	-	TRBJ2-3	14	CSVSLAGGTDTQYF	TGCAGCGTTTCCCTAGCGGGGGGGACAGATACGCAGTATTTT
-	TRBV7-8	-	TRBJ1-4	14	CASSRNRANEKLFF	TGTGCCAGCAGCAGGAACAGGGCTAATGAAAAACTGTTTTTT
TRBD1	TRBV7-2	-	TRBJ1-2	13	CASSPHRGDGYTF	TGTGCCAGCAGCCCCCACAGGGGGGATGGCTACACCTTC
TRBD1	TRBV24-1	-	TRBJ1-1	13	CATSDHGQEEAFF	TGTGCCACCAGTGATCACGGACAGGAAGAAGCTTTCTTT
TRBD2	TRBV7-9	once	TRBJ2-7	15	CASSASGGLPYEQYF	TGTGCCAGCAGCGCGAGCGGGGGGTTGCCCTACGAGCAGTACTTC
TRBD1	TRBV27	-	TRBJ2-7	15	CASSLSDRGPYEQYF	TGTGCCAGCAGTTTATCCGACAGGGGGCCCTACGAGCAGTACTTC
TRBD1	TRBV7-7	once	TRBJ2-5	17	CASSHSRTGKNQETQYF	TGTGCCAGCAGTCACTCAAGGACAGGAAAAAACCAAGAGACCCAGTACTTC
TRBD1	TRBV5-4	-	TRBJ2-3	15	CASSLNRGRTDTQYF	TGTGCCAGCAGCTTGAACAGGGGGCGTACAGATACGCAGTATTTT
TRBD1	TRBV6-5	-	TRBJ1-1	15	CASRRSGTGETEAFF	TGTGCCAGCAGGCGATCCGGGACAGGGGAGACTGAAGCTTTCTTT
-	TRBV7-3	once	TRBJ2-2	15	CASSFGQGNTGELFF	TGTGCCAGCAGCTTTGGGCAGGGGAACACCGGGGAGCTGTTTTTT
TRBD1	TRBV30	-	TRBJ1-2	15	CAWSVRGQGPYGYTF	TGTGCCTGGAGTGTACGGGGACAGGGGCCTTATGGCTACACCTTC
TRBD2	TRBV6-5	-	TRBJ2-7	13	CASSSGTTYEQYF	TGTGCCAGCAGTTCCGGGACTACCTATGAGCAGTACTTC
-	TRBV14	-	TRBJ1-2	15	CASSQVNPGKGGYTF	TGTGCCAGCAGCCAAGTTAATCCAGGGAAGGGTGGCTACACCTTC
TRBD1	TRBV11-3	-	TRBJ2-2	15	CASSSGQGMGGELFF	TGTGCCAGCAGCTCGGGACAGGGAATGGGCGGGGAGCTGTTTTTT
TRBD1	TRBV19	once	TRBJ1-2	13	CASRPTGVEGYTF	TGTGCCAGTAGACCTACAGGGGTCGAAGGCTACACCTTC
-	TRBV5-8	-	TRBJ1-1	12	CASSLGGLGAFF	TGTGCCAGCAGCTTGGGGGGACTGGGAGCTTTCTTT
-	TRBV28	-	TRBJ2-1	12	CATGSSYNEQFF	TGTGCTACAGGGAGCTCCTACAATGAGCAGTTCTTC
-	TRBV27	-	TRBJ2-5	15	CASSRTTPPQETQYF	TGTGCCAGCAGTCGAACTACGCCCCCTCAAGAGACCCAGTACTTC
-	TRBV5-6	-	TRBJ2-3	15	CASSLVGGGTDTQYF	TGTGCCAGCAGCTTGGTAGGGGGAGGCACAGATACGCAGTATTTT
-	TRBV4-1	-	TRBJ2-1	16	CASSQAPGIPYNEQFF	TGCGCCAGCAGCCAAGCTCCAGGAATCCCCTACAATGAGCAGTTCTTC
-	TRBV7-9	-	TRBJ1-2	16	CASTLYPGLSKHGYTF	TGTGCCAGCACCCTCTACCCTGGTCTTTCAAAACATGGCTACACCTTC
TRBD2	TRBV29-1	-	TRBJ2-1	14	CSVAGGSAYNEQFF	TGCAGCGTTGCGGGGGGAAGCGCCTACAATGAGCAGTTCTTC
TRBD1	TRBV19	-	TRBJ1-2	14	CATQSRGRGNGYTF	TGTGCCACCCAGTCAAGGGGGCGGGGAAATGGCTACACCTTC
-	TRBV6-5	-	TRBJ1-5	15	CASELTWTVNQPQHF	TGTGCCAGCGAACTGACCTGGACAGTAAATCAGCCCCAGCATTTT
-	TRBV19	-	TRBJ1-1	14	CASSEGRTRTEAFF	TGTGCCAGTTCGGAGGGGAGAACTAGGACTGAAGCTTTCTTT
-	TRBV5-1	once	TRBJ2-5	15	CASNTQLAGQETQYF	TGCGCCAGCAATACCCAACTGGCGGGGCAAGAGACCCAGTACTTC
TRBD1	TRBV7-9	-	TRBJ2-3	15	CASSLGGQNTDTQYF	TGTGCCAGCAGCCTTGGGGGACAGAACACAGATACGCAGTATTTT
TRBD1	TRBV12-3/TRBV12-4	-	TRBJ1-1	12	CASGFGQVEAFF	TGTGCCAGCGGTTTCGGACAGGTTGAAGCTTTCTTT
-	TRBV6-1	-	TRBJ1-2	16	CASSERNSYRAYGYTF	TGTGCCAGCAGTGAAAGGAACTCTTACAGGGCTTACGGCTACACCTTC
-	TRBV7-6	-	TRBJ1-1	13	CASSRTGNTEAFF	TGTGCCAGCAGCAGAACAGGTAACACTGAAGCTTTCTTT
-	TRBV5-4	-	TRBJ1-2	14	CASSYYPGNYGYTF	TGTGCCAGCAGCTATTACCCGGGGAACTATGGCTACACCTTC
TRBD1	TRBV2	-	TRBJ2-1	14	CASSGGQGYNEQFF	TGTGCCAGCAGCGGGGGACAGGGCTACAATGAGCAGTTCTTC
-	TRBV5-1	-	TRBJ1-1	15	CASNGGNLGGTEAFF	TGCGCCAGCAATGGAGGGAACCTAGGTGGCACTGAAGCTTTCTTT
TRBD2	TRBV7-2	once	TRBJ2-5	15	CASSSQGLAGETQYF	TGTGCCAGCAGCTCCCAGGGACTAGCGGGTGAGACCCAGTACTTC
TRBD1	TRBV4-2	-	TRBJ2-1	14	CASSQDEGAREQFF	TGTGCCAGCAGCCAAGATGAGGGGGCGCGGGAGCAGTTCTTC
TRBD1	TRBV13	-	TRBJ2-7	13	CASSLTQGAGQYF	TGTGCCAGCAGCTTGACACAGGGGGCTGGGCAGTACTTC
-	TRBV23-1	once	TRBJ1-4	15	CASSPSGTLNEKLFF	TGCGCCAGCAGTCCCTCCGGGACATTAAATGAAAAACTGTTTTTT
TRBD1	TRBV4-1	-	TRBJ1-2	14	CASSPTGGRGGYTF	TGCGCCAGCAGCCCCACAGGGGGCCGAGGTGGCTACACCTTC
TRBD2	TRBV11-3	-	TRBJ2-1	13	CASSPGTSNEQFF	TGTGCCAGCAGCCCCGGGACTAGCAATGAGCAGTTCTTC
-	TRBV6-2/TRBV6-3	once	TRBJ2-7	15	CASSSPPGVNYEQYF	TGTGCCAGCAGTTCCCCGCCGGGAGTAAACTACGAGCAGTACTTC
TRBD1	TRBV5-1	-	TRBJ2-1	12	CASSHRGDEQFF	TGCGCCAGCAGCCACAGGGGTGATGAGCAGTTCTTC
-	TRBV4-1	-	TRBJ1-1	11	CATAGGTEAFF	TGCGCCACCGCGGGGGGCACTGAAGCTTTCTTT
-	TRBV30	-	TRBJ1-1	12	CAWSRRADEAFF	TGTGCCTGGAGTCGGAGGGCAGATGAAGCTTTCTTT
-	TRBV6-1	-	TRBJ1-5	14	CASSEFTTGEPQHF	TGTGCCAGCAGTGAATTCACGACAGGCGAGCCCCAGCATTTT
TRBD1	TRBV19	few	TRBJ1-5	17	CASSIPDRGYSNQPQHF	TGTGCCAGTAGTATACCAGACAGGGGTTATAGCAATCAGCCCCAGCATTTT
-	TRBV12-3/TRBV12-4	-	TRBJ1-3	11	CASSVRNTIYF	TGTGCCAGCAGCGTTAGAAACACCATATATTTT
-	TRBV30	-	TRBJ1-5	14	CAWSVLSENQPQHF	TGTGCCTGGAGTGTACTAAGTGAGAATCAGCCCCAGCATTTT
-	TRBV10-3	-	TRBJ2-6	14	CAISEGAGANVLTF	TGTGCCATCAGTGAGGGAGCTGGGGCCAACGTCCTGACTTTC
-	TRBV30	-	TRBJ1-1	13	CAWSGKRERGAFF	TGTGCCTGGAGTGGGAAAAGGGAACGGGGAGCTTTCTTT
-	TRBV30	-	TRBJ1-3	12	CAWTQGVSTIYF	TGTGCCTGGACCCAAGGGGTCTCTACCATATATTTT
TRBD1	TRBV19	-	TRBJ2-3	17	CASSYDLDRSYTDTQYF	TGTGCCAGTAGTTACGACTTGGACAGGTCCTACACAGATACGCAGTATTTT
-	TRBV7-2	once	TRBJ1-4	17	CASSVTGYPATNEKLFF	TGTGCCAGCAGCGTAACAGGGTATCCAGCAACTAATGAAAAACTGTTTTTT
TRBD1	TRBV30	-	TRBJ2-7	12	CAWGTGPYEQYF	TGTGCCTGGGGGACAGGCCCCTACGAGCAGTACTTC